A selection of T cell receptor beta chains follows, all from one sample in a study of blood T cell repertoires in COVID-19. Libraries were prepared by immunoSEQ multiplex PCR; TCRdb keeps only in-frame clonotypes and omits some of them. Among over 150,000 clones listed, 79% were seen once. Sequencing input: PBMCs or T cells enriched from blood (not recorded which). All receptors come from a woman in her seventies in a cohort exposed to, infected with or recovered from COVID-19 (not recorded which). Both conserved end residues are part of each CDR3. Fields, in order: J gene, V gene, D gene, clone size, CDR3 DNA, CDR3 protein. A D gene is named only where the DNA matches it firmly. Clone size is given for some rows only: seen once, a few or many times, or a class if the clone is expanded.

>TRBJ2-6|TRBV2|TRBD1|NA
TGTGCCAGCAGTGAACAGGGGGCTGGGGCCAACGTCCTGACTTTC
CASSEQGAGANVLTF
>TRBJ2-1|TRBV13|NA|NA
TGTGCCAGCAGCGTCTATGGCTCCTACAATGAGCAGTTCTTC
CASSVYGSYNEQFF
>TRBJ2-2|TRBV28|NA|NA
TGTGCCAGCAGTTTAGTTGGGTCCTTCGGGATTTTGGTGGCTCTAACGAACACCGGGGAGCTGTTTTTT
CASSLVGSFGILVALTNTGELFF
>TRBJ2-2|TRBV27|TRBD1|NA
TGTGCCAGCAGTAGACAGGGGGCCGGGGAGCTGTTTTTT
CASSRQGAGELFF
>TRBJ2-2|TRBV24-1|NA|NA
TGTGCCACCAGTGATTTGGGGGGCACGGGCACCGGGGAGCTGTTTTTT
CATSDLGGTGTGELFF
>TRBJ2-5|TRBV28|TRBD2|once
TGTGCCAGCAGTTTATATCCTAGCGGGGAGACCCAGTACTTC
CASSLYPSGETQYF
>TRBJ2-7|TRBV28|NA|NA
TGTGCCAGCAGTTCCCCGACAGGCTCCTACGAGCAGTACTTC
CASSSPTGSYEQYF
>TRBJ1-2|TRBV7-2|TRBD1|NA
TGTGCCAGCAGCTTAGACAGGGGCTATGGCTACACCTTC
CASSLDRGYGYTF
>TRBJ2-1|TRBV5-6|NA|few
TGTGCCAGCAGCTTAATGAGGAATGAGCAGTTCTTC
CASSLMRNEQFF
>TRBJ2-7|TRBV11-2|TRBD2|NA
TGTGCCAGCAGCTTAGCCGGGACTAGCGGGAGAATGTCCTACGAGCAGTACTTC
CASSLAGTSGRMSYEQYF
>TRBJ2-7|TRBV2|TRBD1|NA
TGTGCCAGCAGTGCCGACAGGGTGCCCTACGAGCAGTACTTC
CASSADRVPYEQYF
>TRBJ1-5|TRBV18|NA|NA
TGTGCCAGCTCAAGGGAGAGCAATCAGCCCCAGCATTTT
CASSRESNQPQHF
>TRBJ2-1|TRBV5-5|TRBD2|once
TGTGCCAGCAGCAGGACGGGACTAGGAGTACATGGTGAGCAGTTCTTC
CASSRTGLGVHGEQFF
>TRBJ1-2|TRBV28|NA|NA
TGTGCCAGCAGAACACAGGGTTATGGCTACACCTTC
CASRTQGYGYTF
>TRBJ1-1|TRBV7-3|TRBD1|NA
TGTGCCAGCAGCCCCCAGGGGGACACTGAAGCTTTCTTT
CASSPQGDTEAFF
>TRBJ1-2|TRBV27|NA|NA
TGTGCCAGCAGTTTATCGATGGCCAGGGCGGCATTCTATGGCTACACCTTC
CASSLSMARAAFYGYTF
>TRBJ2-3|TRBV5-4|TRBD2|NA
TGTGCCAGCAGCGGACTAGCGTCTGCAGATACGCAGTATTTT
CASSGLASADTQYF
>TRBJ2-3|TRBV18|NA|NA
TGTGCCAGCTCACCCACGACGGCGGTCCAATTCACAGATACGCAGTATTTT
CASSPTTAVQFTDTQYF
>TRBJ2-7|TRBV6-2/TRBV6-3|TRBD1|NA
TGTGCCAGCAGTGCTCTGACAGGGACGCCCTACGAGCAGTACTTC
CASSALTGTPYEQYF
>TRBJ1-5|TRBV10-3|TRBD1|NA
TGTGCCATCAGTGACCCGGACAGGGGCGCTGTCAGCAATCAGCCCCAGCATTTT
CAISDPDRGAVSNQPQHF
>TRBJ1-4|TRBV5-6|NA|NA
TGTGCCAGCAGCTTTCCGCAGGGCAGAAGCGAAAAACTGTTTTTT
CASSFPQGRSEKLFF
>TRBJ1-1|TRBV5-6|NA|once
TGTGCCAGCAGCTTGTTCACAGGGACGAACACTGAAGCTTTCTTT
CASSLFTGTNTEAFF
>TRBJ2-5|TRBV15|NA|NA
TGTGCCACCAGCGGTGGCACCCCGGGAGAGACCCAGTACTTC
CATSGGTPGETQYF
>TRBJ2-1|TRBV2|NA|few
TGTGCCAGCAGGGGCCAGGTGGGCAATGAGCAGTTCTTC
CASRGQVGNEQFF
>TRBJ1-1|TRBV5-8|NA|NA
TGTGCCGGAGGCCCCGGACGAGCTTTCTTT
CAGGPGRAFF
>TRBJ2-2|TRBV7-8|NA|NA
TGTGCCAGCAGCTTCAGGGGTACCGGGGAGCTGTTTTTT
CASSFRGTGELFF
>TRBJ1-4|TRBV28|NA|NA
TGTGCCAGCAGCATTTCCGGGCCCTGGGGGCCTAATGAAAAACTGTTTTTT
CASSISGPWGPNEKLFF
>TRBJ2-1|TRBV28|TRBD2|NA
TGTGCCAGCAGGGCCCCGGGACTAGCCTACAATGAGCAGTTCTTC
CASRAPGLAYNEQFF
>TRBJ2-1|TRBV5-1|TRBD2|NA
TGCGCCAGCAGCTCGGGACTAAGCTCCTACAATGAGCAGTTCTTC
CASSSGLSSYNEQFF
>TRBJ2-1|TRBV7-3|NA|few
TGTGCCAGCAGCTCCCCCGGCGGTAGCAATGAGCAGTTCTTC
CASSSPGGSNEQFF
>TRBJ2-1|TRBV11-1|TRBD2|NA
TGTGCCAGCAGCTTAAATCCCGGGAGGGTCTACAATGAGCAGTTCTTC
CASSLNPGRVYNEQFF
>TRBJ1-6|TRBV2|NA|few
TGTGCCAGCAGCAGGCATTCACCCCTCCACTTT
CASSRHSPLHF
>TRBJ2-3|TRBV4-1|NA|NA
TGCGCCAGCAGCCGTCAGGCGATCACAGATACGCAGTATTTT
CASSRQAITDTQYF
>TRBJ2-1|TRBV20-1|NA|few
TGCAGTGCTAGAGTCGGCAATGAGCAGTTCTTC
CSARVGNEQFF
>TRBJ2-1|TRBV18|NA|NA
TGTGCCATGACTGTCGACAATGAGCAGTTCTTC
CAMTVDNEQFF
>TRBJ2-7|TRBV27|NA|NA
TGTGCCAGCAGTTTTAGGCAGGGGCTCTACGAGCAGTACTTC
CASSFRQGLYEQYF
>TRBJ2-7|TRBV5-1|TRBD1|NA
TGCGCCAGCAGCTTGGGGCCGGGACAGGGTGAGCAGTACTTC
CASSLGPGQGEQYF
>TRBJ2-1|TRBV5-5|NA|NA
TGTGCCAGCAGCTGGGGGGAGGACAATGAGCAGTTCTTC
CASSWGEDNEQFF
>TRBJ1-2|TRBV6-5|NA|NA
TGTGCCAGCAGGACCACCTCACGGGGGGTTGGCTACACCTTC
CASRTTSRGVGYTF
>TRBJ2-7|TRBV5-6|TRBD1|NA
TGTGCCAGCAGGGACAGGGATAACGAGCAGTACTTC
CASRDRDNEQYF
>TRBJ2-5|TRBV27|TRBD2|NA
TGTGCCAGCAGTTTGGGGAGGGAAGAGACCCAGTACTTC
CASSLGREETQYF
>TRBJ2-7|TRBV6-5|TRBD1|NA
TGTGCCAGCAGTTACTCGGGACAGGGTGGCTACGAGCAGTACTTC
CASSYSGQGGYEQYF
>TRBJ1-2|TRBV28|NA|few
TGTGCCAGCAGTACGCCTACGGGGAGCAACTATGGCTACACCTTC
CASSTPTGSNYGYTF
>TRBJ2-1|TRBV18|TRBD2|NA
TGTGCCAGCTCACCAACGCTAGCGGGGGACAATGAGCAGTTCTTC
CASSPTLAGDNEQFF
>TRBJ1-2|TRBV5-1|NA|NA
TGCGCCAGCAGCATAGGGGATTATAACTATGGCTACACCTTC
CASSIGDYNYGYTF
>TRBJ2-3|TRBV7-9|TRBD2|NA
TGTGCCAGCAGCTCTAGCGGGAGCTCAGATACGCAGTATTTT
CASSSSGSSDTQYF
>TRBJ2-1|TRBV7-2|NA|NA
TGTGCCAGCAACCGGTGGCGCGGCGGCTACAATGAGCAGTTCTTC
CASNRWRGGYNEQFF
>TRBJ2-3|TRBV11-3|TRBD2|few
TGTGCCAGCAGCCAAGGCCCGGAGCGGGGTACGCAGTATTTT
CASSQGPERGTQYF
>TRBJ1-4|TRBV18|NA|few
TGTGCCAGCTCACCACCGGAGGGGCAACTGTTTTTT
CASSPPEGQLFF
>TRBJ2-3|TRBV18|TRBD2|NA
TGTGCCAGCTCACCATCAGCGGGAGTGGGAGATACGCAGTATTTT
CASSPSAGVGDTQYF
>TRBJ1-2|TRBV20-1|NA|NA
TGCAGTGCTAGTTCCGGACAGCTCCTCTATGGCTACACCTTC
CSASSGQLLYGYTF
>TRBJ1-2|TRBV19|NA|NA
TGTGCCAGTAGTATACTCGGAGGGGACTATGGCTACACCTTC
CASSILGGDYGYTF
>TRBJ1-5|TRBV6-5|NA|NA
TGTGCCAGCAGTCTAAACAGGGCGAGTCAGCCCCAGCATTTT
CASSLNRASQPQHF